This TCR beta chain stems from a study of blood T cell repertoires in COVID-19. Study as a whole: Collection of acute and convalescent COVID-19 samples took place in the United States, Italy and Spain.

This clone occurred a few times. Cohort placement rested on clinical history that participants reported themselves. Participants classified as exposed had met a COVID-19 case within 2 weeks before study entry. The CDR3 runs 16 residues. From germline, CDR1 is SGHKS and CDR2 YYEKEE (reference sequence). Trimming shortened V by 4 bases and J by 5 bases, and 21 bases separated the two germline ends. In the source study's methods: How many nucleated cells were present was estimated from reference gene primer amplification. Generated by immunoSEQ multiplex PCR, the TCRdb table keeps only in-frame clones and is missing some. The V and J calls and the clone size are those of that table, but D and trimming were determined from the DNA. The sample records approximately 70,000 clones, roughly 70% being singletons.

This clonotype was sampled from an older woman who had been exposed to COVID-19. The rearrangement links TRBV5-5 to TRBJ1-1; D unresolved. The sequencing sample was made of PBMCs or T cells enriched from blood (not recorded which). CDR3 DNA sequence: TGTGCCAGCAGCGTGCCCCCGGGCGGCGGGAAGACTGAAGCTTTCTTT. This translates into CASSVPPGGGKTEAFF.